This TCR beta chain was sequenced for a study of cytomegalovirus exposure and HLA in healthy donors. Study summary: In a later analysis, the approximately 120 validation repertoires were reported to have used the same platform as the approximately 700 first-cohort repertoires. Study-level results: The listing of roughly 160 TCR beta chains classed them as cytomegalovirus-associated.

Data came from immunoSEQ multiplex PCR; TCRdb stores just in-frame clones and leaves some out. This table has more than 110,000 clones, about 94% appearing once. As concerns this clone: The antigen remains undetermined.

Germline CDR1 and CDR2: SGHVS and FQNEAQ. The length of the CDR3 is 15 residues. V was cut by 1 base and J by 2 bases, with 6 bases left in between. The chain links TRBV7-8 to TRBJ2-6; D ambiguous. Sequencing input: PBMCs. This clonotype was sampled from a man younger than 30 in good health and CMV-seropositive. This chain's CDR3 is CASSLDTTGANVLTF. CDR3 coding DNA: TGTGCCAGCAGCTTAGATACTACTGGGGCCAACGTCCTGACTTTC.